This TCR beta chain was captured by sequencing in a study of shared clonotypes between healthy human individuals. In regard to this clone: Its antigen remains unknown.

V trimming: 2 bases; J trimming: 5 bases; junction bases outside the gene matches: 4. Looked up from germline, CDR1 is SEHNR and CDR2 is FQNEAQ (reference sequence). The CDR3 has 14 amino acids. Study-wide findings and caveats: Sharing across a few donors was seen in 4% to 6.5% of naive CD4 clonotypes.

Sequenced by immunoSEQ multiplex PCR; TCRdb stores in-frame clones only, minus some. The sample records roughly 2.5 million clones, around nine tenths being singletons. Healthy HIV-negative adults without recent acute infections or vaccinations served as donors. The specimen was naive CD4+ T cells sorted from blood. Subset denoted: CD45RA+ positively selected. The chain couples TRBV7-9 to TRBJ2-7, with TRBD1 matching 9 bases. This sequence originates from a man aged 18 to 35 in good health. CDR3 sequence: CASSLRTGDDEQYF. CDR3 DNA: TGTGCCAGCAGCTTAAGGACAGGGGATGACGAGCAGTACTTC.